This entry describes one T cell receptor (beta chain). No antigen is known for it. Qualities for individual bases were not recorded, and no much larger clone is one base off. The donors were healthy, HIV-negative adults who had no recently reported acute infections or vaccinations. All donors were Caucasian adults living in Nashville, Tennessee, USA. For unsorted samples, 80 million to 100 million PBMCs were counted, and genomic DNA was extracted using the QIAamp DNA Blood Mini kit. Blood was obtained by leukapheresis, after which PBMCs were separated by Ficoll-Histopaque density gradient centrifugation and cryopreserved in liquid nitrogen vapor phase. Using the deep immunoSEQ assay, TCR CDR3 regions were amplified from genomic DNA by multiplex PCR. Genomic DNA extracted from each cell subset was distributed evenly over all wells of several immunoSEQ 96-well plates, and each plate served as one replicate. For unsorted PBMC, each replicate PCR was loaded with approximately 300 ng genomic DNA, equivalent to 25,000 to 35,000 T cell genomes. Ten immunoSEQ deep assay plates were used to sequence unsorted PBMC genomic DNA. Purified libraries were quantified with a Qubit 3.0 fluorometer, sized on a Bioanalyzer 2100, and re-quantified with the KAPA Library Quantification kit. A separate single-read 150-cycle Illumina NextSeq 550 flow cell was used to sequence each immunoSEQ 96-well plate. The source study handled its data this way. Because the immunoSEQ output included only junctional sequences and no quality scores, the filtering could not be the same as the filtering used for full-length reads. To assign V/J genes and CDR3, sequences were annotated against IMGT germline references using PyIR, a Python wrapper for IgBLAST v1.9. Reads with weak V/J assignments (E-value above 1e-6), missing CDR3, stop codons, out-of-frame junctions, or ambiguous translated residues were removed. V3J clonotypes were defined as sequences sharing an identical inferred V gene, J gene, and CDR3 amino acid sequence. The percentage overlap between two repertoires was calculated by dividing the number of shared unique clonotypes by the size of the smaller repertoire. RTK rarefaction, the Chao1 estimator, and Recon v2.1 estimates of unobserved clonotypes were used to assess repertoire richness. Not all clones reach the TCRdb copy of this immuneACCESS table, which keeps in-frame sequences only. Checked studies attribute under half of the gap to unresolved V genes and leave the rest unexplained. The V and J calls and clone size were taken over from that table, and D and trimming were inferred from the DNA. The sample profile shows about half a million clones; over 60% of them were found once. About 12% of the sample is in the top ten clones.

The sample comes from a study of shared clonotypes between healthy human individuals (dated by TCRdb to between 2020 and 2021). For the wider study: The cohort comprised a couple of women and a few men aged 18 to 49 years. Blood TCR repertoires of roughly five healthy adults were deeply sequenced to estimate repertoire size and the extent of clonotype sharing between individuals. Libraries were prepared and TCR repertoires were sequenced by different laboratories using diverse techniques, in order to increase sequencing depth and limit assay-specific biases. Between about 0.85 and 10 billion PBMCs per donor were obtained by leukapheresis.

Summary of the overall study and its limitations: Pairwise subsampling indicated that sequencing depth was expected to affect the degree of clonotype sharing among donors. Because the study included a small number of donors, the genetic and exposure-history diversity represented was limited. Only blood was sampled, and tissue TCR repertoires likely differ from those in blood.

From the cysteine through the phenylalanine, the CDR3 covers 16 amino acids. Of all the DNA, just the CDR3 is kept, 48 bases in frame from base 1. V and J are truncated by 0 bases and 0 bases respectively, leaving an intervening sequence of 9 bases. In the germline V gene (reference sequence), CDR1 corresponds to MNHEY and CDR2 to SMNVEV. The sample comprised PBMCs. The receptor was derived from a middle-aged woman in good health. Some clones in this sample may be carry-over from other donors' samples. Here the chain combines TRBV27 and TRBJ1-3, with no D gene named confidently. The CDR3 has the sequence CASSLSGPYSGNTIYF. The DNA is TGTGCCAGCAGTTTATCAGGGCCTTACTCTGGAAACACCATATATTTT.